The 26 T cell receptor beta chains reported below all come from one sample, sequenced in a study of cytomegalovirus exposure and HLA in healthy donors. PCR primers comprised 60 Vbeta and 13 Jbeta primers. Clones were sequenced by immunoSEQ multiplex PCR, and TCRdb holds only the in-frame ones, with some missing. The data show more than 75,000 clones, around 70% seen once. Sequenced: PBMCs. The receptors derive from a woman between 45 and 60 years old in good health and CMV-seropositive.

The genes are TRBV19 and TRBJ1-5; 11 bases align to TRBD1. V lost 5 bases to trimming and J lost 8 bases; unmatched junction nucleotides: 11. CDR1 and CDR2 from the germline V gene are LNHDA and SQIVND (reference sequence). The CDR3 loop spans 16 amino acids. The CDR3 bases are TGTGCCAGTAGTCCGCTCCCGGGACAGGGGGAGAAGCCCCAGCATTTT. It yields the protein CASSPLPGQGEKPQHF.

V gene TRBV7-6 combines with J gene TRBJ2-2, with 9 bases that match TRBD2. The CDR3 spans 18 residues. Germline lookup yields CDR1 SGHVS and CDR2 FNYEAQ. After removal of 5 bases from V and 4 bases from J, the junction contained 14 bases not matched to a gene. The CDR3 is CASSALLAGLVRTGELFF. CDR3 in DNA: TGTGCCAGCAGCGCATTGCTAGCGGGATTGGTTCGCACCGGGGAGCTGTTTTTT.

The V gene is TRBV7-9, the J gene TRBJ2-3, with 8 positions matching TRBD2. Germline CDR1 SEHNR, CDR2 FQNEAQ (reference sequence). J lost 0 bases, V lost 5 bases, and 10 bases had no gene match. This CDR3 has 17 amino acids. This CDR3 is CASSPPPRGGSTDTQYF. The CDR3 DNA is TGTGCCAGCAGCCCGCCCCCCCGGGGGGGTAGCACAGATACGCAGTATTTT.

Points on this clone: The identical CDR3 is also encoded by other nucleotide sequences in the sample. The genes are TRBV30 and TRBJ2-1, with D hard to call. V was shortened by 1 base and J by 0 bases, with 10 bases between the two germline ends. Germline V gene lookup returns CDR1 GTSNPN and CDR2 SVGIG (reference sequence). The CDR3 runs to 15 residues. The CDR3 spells CAWSEGGRSYNEQFF. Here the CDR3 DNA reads TGTGCCTGGAGTGAAGGCGGCCGCTCCTACAATGAGCAGTTCTTC. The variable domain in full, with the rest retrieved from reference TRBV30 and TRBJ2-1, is SQTIHQWPATLVQPVGSPLSLECTVEGTSNPNLYWYRQAAGRGLQLLFYSVGIGQISSEVPQNLSASRPQDRQFILSSKKLLLSDSGFYLCAWSEGGRSYNEQFFGPGTRLTVL.

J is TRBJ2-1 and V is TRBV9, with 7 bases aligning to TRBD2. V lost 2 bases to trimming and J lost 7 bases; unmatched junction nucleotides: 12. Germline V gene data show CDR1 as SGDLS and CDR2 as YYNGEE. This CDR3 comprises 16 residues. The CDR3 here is CASSVQAGDSSNEQFF. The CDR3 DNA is TGTGCCAGCAGCGTCCAGGCGGGAGATTCATCGAATGAGCAGTTCTTC.

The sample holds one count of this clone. CDR3 sequence reads: CASSRDRGDSDGYTF. DNA of the CDR3: TGTGCCAGCTCACGGGACAGGGGCGACTCGGATGGCTACACCTTC. The chain couples TRBV18 to TRBJ1-2, with 10 bases that match TRBD1. CDR3 size: 15 residues. The V gene end was trimmed by 4 bases and the J gene end by 6 bases; junction bases not matched to a gene: 8. From germline, CDR1 is KGHSH and CDR2 LQKENI.

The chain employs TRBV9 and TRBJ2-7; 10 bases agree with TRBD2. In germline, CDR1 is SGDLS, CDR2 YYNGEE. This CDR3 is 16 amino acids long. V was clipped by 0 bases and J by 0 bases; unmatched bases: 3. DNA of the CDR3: TGTGCCAGCAGCGTAGCTAGCGGGAGCGCCTCCTACGAGCAGTACTTC. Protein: CASSVASGSASYEQYF.

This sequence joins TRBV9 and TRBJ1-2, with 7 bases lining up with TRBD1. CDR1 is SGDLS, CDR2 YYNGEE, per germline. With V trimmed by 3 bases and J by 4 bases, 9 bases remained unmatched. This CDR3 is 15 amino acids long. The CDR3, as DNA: TGTGCCAGCAGCGGACTCGGGACAGTGGGCTATGGCTACACCTTC. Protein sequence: CASSGLGTVGYGYTF.

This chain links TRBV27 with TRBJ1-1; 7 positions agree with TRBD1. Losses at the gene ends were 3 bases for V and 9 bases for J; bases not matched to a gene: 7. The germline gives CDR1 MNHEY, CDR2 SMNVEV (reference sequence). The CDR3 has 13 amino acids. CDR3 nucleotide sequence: TGTGCCAGCAGTTTCAGCAGGGGGGATCAAGCTTTCTTT. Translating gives CASSFSRGDQAFF.

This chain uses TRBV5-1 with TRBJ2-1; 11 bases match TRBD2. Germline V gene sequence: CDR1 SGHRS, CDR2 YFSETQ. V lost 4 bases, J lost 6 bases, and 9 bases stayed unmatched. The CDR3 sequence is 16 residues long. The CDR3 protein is CASSRNGLAGTNEQFF. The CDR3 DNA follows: TGCGCCAGCAGCAGAAACGGACTAGCGGGTACCAATGAGCAGTTCTTC.

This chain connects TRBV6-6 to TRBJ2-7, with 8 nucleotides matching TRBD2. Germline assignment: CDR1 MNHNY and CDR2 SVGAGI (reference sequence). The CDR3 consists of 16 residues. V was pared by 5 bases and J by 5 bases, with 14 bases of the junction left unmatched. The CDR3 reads CASSAPQGTSFDEQYF. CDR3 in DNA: TGTGCCAGCAGTGCCCCTCAAGGGACTAGTTTCGACGAGCAGTACTTC.

The CDR3 coding sequence is TGTGCCAGCAGCATTTGGAAAACCGGGACAGGGAAGGAGAATTCACCCCTCCACTTT. Translation: CASSIWKTGTGKENSPLHF. The rearrangement joins TRBV7-2 to TRBJ1-6, with 9 bases that match TRBD1. V dropped 5 bases and J dropped 7; count of bases not matched to a gene: 18. The CDR3 has 19 amino acids. Germline V gene data show CDR1 as SGHTA and CDR2 as FQGNSA.

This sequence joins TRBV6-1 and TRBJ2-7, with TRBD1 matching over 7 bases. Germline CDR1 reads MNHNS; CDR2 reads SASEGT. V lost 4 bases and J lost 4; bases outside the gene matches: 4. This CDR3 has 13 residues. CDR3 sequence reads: CASSVVGQYEQYF. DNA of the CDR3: TGTGCCAGCAGTGTAGTGGGACAGTACGAGCAGTACTTC.

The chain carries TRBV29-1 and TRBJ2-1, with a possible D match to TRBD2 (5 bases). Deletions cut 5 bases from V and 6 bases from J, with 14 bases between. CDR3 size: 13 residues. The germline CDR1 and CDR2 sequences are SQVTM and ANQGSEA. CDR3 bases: TGCAGCGTTCAACGGACTGGTAGCAATGAGCAGTTCTTC. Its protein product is CSVQRTGSNEQFF.

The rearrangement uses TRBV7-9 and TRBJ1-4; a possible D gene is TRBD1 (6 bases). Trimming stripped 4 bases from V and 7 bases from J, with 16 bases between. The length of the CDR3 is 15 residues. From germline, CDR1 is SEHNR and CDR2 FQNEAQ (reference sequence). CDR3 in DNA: TGTGCCAGCAGCTCAGTGGGGGCGAGGGTTGAAAAACTGTTTTTT. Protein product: CASSSVGARVEKLFF.

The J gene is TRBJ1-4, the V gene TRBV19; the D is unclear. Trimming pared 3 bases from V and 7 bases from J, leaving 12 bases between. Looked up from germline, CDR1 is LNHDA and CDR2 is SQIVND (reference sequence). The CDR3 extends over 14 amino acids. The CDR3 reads CASSMAAGSEKLFF. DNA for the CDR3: TGTGCCAGTAGTATGGCTGCGGGAAGTGAAAAACTGTTTTTT.

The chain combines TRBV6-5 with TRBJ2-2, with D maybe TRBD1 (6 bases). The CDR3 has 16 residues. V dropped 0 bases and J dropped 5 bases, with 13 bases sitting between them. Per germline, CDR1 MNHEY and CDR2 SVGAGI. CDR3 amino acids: CASSYSLRQGTGELFF. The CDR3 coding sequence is TGTGCCAGCAGTTACTCGCTTAGGCAGGGGACCGGGGAGCTGTTTTTT.

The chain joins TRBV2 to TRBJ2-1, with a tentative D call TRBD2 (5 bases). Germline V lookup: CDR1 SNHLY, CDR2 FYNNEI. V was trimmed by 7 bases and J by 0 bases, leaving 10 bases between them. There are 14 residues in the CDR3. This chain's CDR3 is CASKRTYSYNEQFF. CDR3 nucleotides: TGTGCCAGCAAGCGGACGTACTCCTACAATGAGCAGTTCTTC.

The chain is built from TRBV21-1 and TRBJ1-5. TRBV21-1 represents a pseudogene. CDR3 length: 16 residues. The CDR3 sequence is CASSTRERGRSQPQHF. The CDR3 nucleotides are TGTGCCAGCAGCACCCGGGAGAGGGGTCGGTCACAGCCCCAGCATTTT.

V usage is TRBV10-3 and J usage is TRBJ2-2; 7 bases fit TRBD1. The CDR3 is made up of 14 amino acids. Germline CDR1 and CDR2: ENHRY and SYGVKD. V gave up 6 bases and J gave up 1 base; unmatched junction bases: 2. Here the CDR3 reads CAIRRTGNTGELFF. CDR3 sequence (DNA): TGTGCCATCAGAAGGACAGGGAACACCGGGGAGCTGTTTTTT.

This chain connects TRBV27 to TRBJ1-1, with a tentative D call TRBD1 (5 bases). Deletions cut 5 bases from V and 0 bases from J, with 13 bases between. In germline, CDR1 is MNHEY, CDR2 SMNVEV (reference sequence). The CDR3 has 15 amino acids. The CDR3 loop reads CASSPTTEMNTEAFF. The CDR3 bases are TGTGCCAGCAGTCCCACGACAGAGATGAACACTGAAGCTTTCTTT.

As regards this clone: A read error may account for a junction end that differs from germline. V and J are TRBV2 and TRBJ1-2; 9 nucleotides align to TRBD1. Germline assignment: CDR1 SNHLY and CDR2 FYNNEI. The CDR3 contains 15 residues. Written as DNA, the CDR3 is TGTGCCAGCAGTCAAGCCGGGACAGGGAGCTATGGCTACACCTTC. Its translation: CASSQAGTGSYGYTF. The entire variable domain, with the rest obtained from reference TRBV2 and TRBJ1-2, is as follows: EPEVTQTPSHQVTQMGQEVILRCVPISNHLYFYWYRQILGQKVEFLVSFYNNEISEKSEIFDDQFSVERPDGSNFTLKIRSTKLEDSAMYFCASSQAGTGSYGYTFGSGTRLTVV.

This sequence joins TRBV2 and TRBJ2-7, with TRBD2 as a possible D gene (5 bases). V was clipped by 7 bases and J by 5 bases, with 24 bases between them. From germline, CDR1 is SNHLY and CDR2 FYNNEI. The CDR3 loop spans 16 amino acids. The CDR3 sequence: CASTGGINRGVDEQYF. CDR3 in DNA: TGTGCCAGCACCGGAGGAATCAACCGTGGGGTGGACGAGCAGTACTTC.

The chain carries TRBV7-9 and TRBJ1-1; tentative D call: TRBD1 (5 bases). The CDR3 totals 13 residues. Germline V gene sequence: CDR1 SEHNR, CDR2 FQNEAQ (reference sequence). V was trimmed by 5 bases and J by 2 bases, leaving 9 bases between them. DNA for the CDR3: TGTGCCAGCAGCAACGACAGAAACACTGAAGCTTTCTTT. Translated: CASSNDRNTEAFF.

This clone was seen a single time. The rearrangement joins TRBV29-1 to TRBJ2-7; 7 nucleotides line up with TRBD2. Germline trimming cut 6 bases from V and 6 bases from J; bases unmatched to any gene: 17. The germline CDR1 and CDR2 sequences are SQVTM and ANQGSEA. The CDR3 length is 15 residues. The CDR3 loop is CSVDAGGRLSGEQYF. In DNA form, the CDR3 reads TGCAGCGTAGACGCGGGCGGGAGACTGTCGGGCGAGCAGTACTTC.

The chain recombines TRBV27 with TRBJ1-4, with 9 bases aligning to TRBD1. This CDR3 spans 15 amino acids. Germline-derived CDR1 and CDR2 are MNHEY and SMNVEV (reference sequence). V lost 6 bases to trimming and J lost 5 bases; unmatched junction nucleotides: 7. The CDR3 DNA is TGTGCCAGCAGAGAAGTGGGACAGGGCAATGAAAAACTGTTTTTT. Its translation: CASREVGQGNEKLFF.